This T cell receptor beta chain emerged from a study of beta chain features in type 1 diabetes. Looking at the study overall: Analysis included about 110 million sorted cells drawn from all samples. Study-wide points: Type 1 diabetes patients showed a moderate but significant shortening of TCRB CDR3s in all four CD4+ subsets. The naive, central memory and Treg TCRB repertoires of patients appeared to be more similar to one another than those of healthy donors.

Since all of the isolated RNA was reverse transcribed, expressed TCRB transcripts were what got sequenced. Sequenced by immunoSEQ multiplex PCR; TCRdb stores in-frame clones only, minus some. The sample consists of around 310,000 clones, approximately 15% of them appearing once. Per the germline V gene, CDR1 is LGHNA and CDR2 is YSLEER. The CDR3 is 14 residues long. V lost 0 bases to trimming and J lost 0 bases, with 5 bases between them. This clone turned up a few times. The target antigen is unknown. This clonotype was sampled from a woman aged 18-29 years with type 1 diabetes. The chain is built from TRBV4-3 and TRBJ1-1; the D is unclear. The sequenced sample consisted of naive CD4+ T cells from blood. CDR3 sequence (DNA): TGCGCCAGCAGCCAAGAGAGATTGAACACTGAAGCTTTCTTT. Its protein product is CASSQERLNTEAFF.